The rows below give T cell receptor beta chains drawn from one sample of a study of CD8 T cells in ankylosing spondylitis. MiXCR was run by TCRdb on the 5' RACE reads, yielding one entry per CDR3 protein. The sample has fewer than 650,000 distinct CDR3 sequences; 12% are singletons. The specimen was blood, either unsorted or a sorted T cell fraction (not recorded which). These receptors came from a male donor with ankylosing spondylitis. Each CDR3 is given with its conserved first and last residue. A D gene is named only where the DNA matches it firmly. Clone size is stated in some rows and not others, as once, few, many or a class when expanded.

V gene: TRBV2
J gene: TRBJ1-3
clone size: few
D gene: NA
CDR3 protein: CASSGGFGSGNTIYF
CDR3 DNA: TGTGCCAGCAGTGGAGGGTTCGGATCTGGAAACACCATATATTTT

V gene: TRBV19
J gene: TRBJ1-5
clone size: many
D gene: NA
CDR3 protein: CASSTRQDSNQPQHF
CDR3 DNA: TGTGCCAGTAGTACTCGACAGGATAGCAATCAGCCCCAGCATTTT

V gene: TRBV20-1
J gene: TRBJ2-1
clone size: NA
D gene: NA
CDR3 protein: CSARSPVHEQFF
CDR3 DNA: TGCAGTGCTAGATCTCCCGTCCATGAGCAGTTCTTC

V gene: TRBV5-1
J gene: TRBJ2-1
clone size: NA
D gene: NA
CDR3 protein: CASSDAHNEQFF
CDR3 DNA: TGCGCCAGCAGCGACGCACACAATGAGCAGTTCTTC

V gene: TRBV5-1
J gene: TRBJ2-5
clone size: NA
D gene: NA
CDR3 protein: CASSFTGAGETQYF
CDR3 DNA: TGCGCCAGCAGCTTTACGGGGGCAGGGGAGACCCAGTACTTC

V gene: TRBV5-6
J gene: TRBJ2-1
clone size: NA
D gene: TRBD2
CDR3 protein: CASSRRQRGYNEQFF
CDR3 DNA: TGTGCCAGCAGCCGTCGACAGCGGGGTTACAATGAGCAGTTCTTC

V gene: TRBV5-6
J gene: TRBJ1-5
clone size: few
D gene: TRBD1
CDR3 protein: CASSIPGGGNQPQHF
CDR3 DNA: TGTGCCAGCAGCATACCAGGGGGTGGCAATCAGCCCCAGCATTTT

V gene: TRBV7-9
J gene: TRBJ2-1
clone size: NA
D gene: NA
CDR3 protein: CASSLAGSNGEQFF
CDR3 DNA: TGTGCCAGCAGCTTGGCAGGGAGCAATGGTGAGCAGTTCTTC

V gene: TRBV5-1
J gene: TRBJ2-3
clone size: NA
D gene: TRBD2
CDR3 protein: CASSSLVAGAGTDTQYF
CDR3 DNA: TGCGCCAGCAGCTCCCTTGTGGCGGGAGCTGGGACAGATACGCAGTATTTT

V gene: TRBV10-3
J gene: TRBJ2-1
clone size: few
D gene: TRBD2
CDR3 protein: CAITDGTSGRYNEQFF
CDR3 DNA: TGTGCCATCACTGACGGGACTAGCGGGAGGTATAATGAGCAGTTCTTC

V gene: TRBV30
J gene: TRBJ1-5
clone size: NA
D gene: NA
CDR3 protein: CAWSLQGSQPQHF
CDR3 DNA: TGTGCCTGGAGTCTGCAGGGGAGTCAGCCCCAGCATTTT

V gene: TRBV5-1
J gene: TRBJ2-2
clone size: many
D gene: TRBD2
CDR3 protein: CASRHEGGTTGELFF
CDR3 DNA: TGCGCCAGCAGGCATGAGGGAGGGACCACCGGGGAGCTGTTTTTT

V gene: TRBV5-1
J gene: TRBJ2-1
clone size: NA
D gene: TRBD2
CDR3 protein: CASGPSGRAYNEQFF
CDR3 DNA: TGCGCCAGCGGCCCGAGCGGGAGGGCTTACAATGAGCAGTTCTTC

V gene: TRBV20-1
J gene: TRBJ1-5
clone size: NA
D gene: NA
CDR3 protein: CSAQGHPREYQPQHF
CDR3 DNA: TGCAGTGCCCAGGGGCATCCTAGAGAGTATCAGCCCCAGCATTTT

V gene: TRBV5-8
J gene: TRBJ2-3
clone size: few
D gene: TRBD2
CDR3 protein: CASRLAGGLEDTQYF
CDR3 DNA: TGTGCCAGCAGATTAGCGGGAGGTCTCGAAGATACGCAGTATTTT

V gene: TRBV24-1
J gene: TRBJ2-1
clone size: NA
D gene: TRBD1
CDR3 protein: CATSDQGQYNEQFF
CDR3 DNA: TGTGCCACCAGTGATCAGGGACAGTACAATGAGCAGTTCTTC

V gene: TRBV5-1
J gene: TRBJ2-1
clone size: few
D gene: TRBD2
CDR3 protein: CASSLGLAGPDEQFF
CDR3 DNA: TGCGCCAGCAGCCTGGGACTAGCGGGACCGGATGAGCAGTTCTTC

V gene: TRBV25-1
J gene: TRBJ2-3
clone size: few
D gene: TRBD2
CDR3 protein: CASRSRLAGIPDTQYF
CDR3 DNA: TGTGCCAGCCGCTCTAGGCTAGCGGGTATCCCAGATACGCAGTATTTT

V gene: TRBV12-3/TRBV12-4
J gene: TRBJ1-4
clone size: many
D gene: NA
CDR3 protein: CASSFGLKEDEKLFF
CDR3 DNA: TGTGCCAGCAGTTTCGGGCTTAAGGAGGATGAAAAACTGTTTTTT

V gene: TRBV5-1
J gene: TRBJ2-6
clone size: few
D gene: NA
CDR3 protein: CASSLAPQGPNSGANVLTF
CDR3 DNA: TGCGCCAGCAGCTTGGCCCCCCAGGGGCCAAACTCTGGGGCCAACGTCCTGACTTTC

V gene: TRBV12-3/TRBV12-4
J gene: TRBJ2-5
clone size: few
D gene: TRBD2
CDR3 protein: CASSFAWERGETQYF
CDR3 DNA: TGTGCCAGCAGTTTTGCGTGGGAGCGGGGCGAGACCCAGTACTTC

V gene: TRBV6-1
J gene: TRBJ2-2
clone size: NA
D gene: TRBD2
CDR3 protein: CASRFPGLAGVATGELFF
CDR3 DNA: TGTGCCAGCAGGTTCCCGGGACTAGCGGGAGTGGCCACCGGGGAGCTGTTTTTT

V gene: TRBV18
J gene: TRBJ1-6
clone size: NA
D gene: TRBD1
CDR3 protein: CASSSRDRDNSPLHF
CDR3 DNA: TGTGCCAGCTCATCTCGGGACAGGGATAATTCACCCCTCCACTTT

V gene: TRBV6-1
J gene: TRBJ1-2
clone size: NA
D gene: NA
CDR3 protein: CASTRYHRVLDGYTF
CDR3 DNA: TGTGCCAGCACTCGATATCACAGGGTGTTAGATGGCTACACCTTC

V gene: TRBV15
J gene: TRBJ2-3
clone size: few
D gene: NA
CDR3 protein: CATSRDRLSTDTQYF
CDR3 DNA: TGTGCCACCAGCAGAGATCGGCTGAGCACAGATACGCAGTATTTT

V gene: TRBV20-1
J gene: TRBJ1-2
clone size: NA
D gene: TRBD1
CDR3 protein: CSARDTGGNYGYTF
CDR3 DNA: TGCAGTGCTAGAGATACAGGGGGAAACTATGGCTACACCTTC

V gene: TRBV20-1
J gene: TRBJ2-7
clone size: NA
D gene: TRBD2
CDR3 protein: CSAVPSGSYEQYF
CDR3 DNA: TGCAGTGCTGTCCCTAGCGGAAGCTACGAGCAGTACTTC

V gene: TRBV28
J gene: TRBJ2-7
clone size: few
D gene: NA
CDR3 protein: CASSRPSGSYEQYF
CDR3 DNA: TGTGCCAGCAGTCGACCGTCGGGGAGCTACGAGCAGTACTTC